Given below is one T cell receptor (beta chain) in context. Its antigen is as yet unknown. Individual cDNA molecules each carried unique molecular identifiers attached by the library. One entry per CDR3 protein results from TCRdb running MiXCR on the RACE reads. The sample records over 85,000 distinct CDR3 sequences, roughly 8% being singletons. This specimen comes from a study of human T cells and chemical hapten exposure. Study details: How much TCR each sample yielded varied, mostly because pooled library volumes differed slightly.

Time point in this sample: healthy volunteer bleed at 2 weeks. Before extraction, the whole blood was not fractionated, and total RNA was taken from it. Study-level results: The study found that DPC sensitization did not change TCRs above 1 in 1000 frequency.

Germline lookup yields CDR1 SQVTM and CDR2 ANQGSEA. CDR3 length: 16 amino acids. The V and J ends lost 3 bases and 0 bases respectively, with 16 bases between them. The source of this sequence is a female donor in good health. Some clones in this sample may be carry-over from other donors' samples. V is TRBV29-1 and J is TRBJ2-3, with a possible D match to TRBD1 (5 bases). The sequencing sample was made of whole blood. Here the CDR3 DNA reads TGCAGCGTTGAGGGCAGGGTAACAGGTAGCACAGATACGCAGTATTTT. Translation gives CSVEGRVTGSTDTQYF.